This T cell receptor beta chain was sequenced in a study of cytomegalovirus exposure and HLA in healthy donors. Study as a whole: Drawn from HLA-typed donors, 83 million or so unique TCRs were held in an early data release. Among the approximately 410 genotyped donors, 70% to 85% were placed in the Caucasian-associated ancestry cluster. Findings and caveats of the study: Cytomegalovirus association was assigned to 150 to 200 TCR beta chains. V- and J-gene trimming of TCR beta was linked (in a later analysis) to a missense DCLRE1C variant.

Remarks on this clone: Its antigen is unknown.

13 Jbeta primers and 60 Vbeta primers were used for the PCR. Profiled with immunoSEQ multiplex PCR; TCRdb holds only in-frame clones, not every one. The table lists 85,000 to 110,000 clones, roughly three quarters of them singletons, with under 4.5% in the top ten. V lost 7 bases to trimming and J lost 1 base; unmatched junction nucleotides: 8. Germline loops: CDR1 LNHDA, CDR2 SQIVND (reference sequence). CDR3 length: 15 residues. The receptor was derived from a man aged 45 to 65 in good health and CMV-seropositive. The chain has TRBV19 and TRBJ1-1; 8 nucleotides match TRBD1. Material: PBMCs. The CDR3 sequence is CASTSDRGWNTEAFF. In DNA form, the CDR3 reads TGTGCCAGTACCTCAGACAGGGGTTGGAACACTGAAGCTTTCTTT.